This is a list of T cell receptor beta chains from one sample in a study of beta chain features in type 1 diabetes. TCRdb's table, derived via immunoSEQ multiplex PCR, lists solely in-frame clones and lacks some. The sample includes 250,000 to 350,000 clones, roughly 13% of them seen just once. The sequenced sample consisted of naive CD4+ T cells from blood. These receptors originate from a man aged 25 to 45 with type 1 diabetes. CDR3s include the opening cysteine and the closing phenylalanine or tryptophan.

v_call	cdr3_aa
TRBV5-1	CASSLAQGAGETQYF
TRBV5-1	CASSIPQGTDTQYF
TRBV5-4	CASSSIPPGQTYEQYF
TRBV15	CATSRGAGARREKLFF
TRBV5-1	CASGTGWELDTQYF
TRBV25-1	CASQDVSGANVLTF
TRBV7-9	CASSFPGQGETQYF
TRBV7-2	CASRDTLYNEQFF
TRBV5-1	CASRRTSGTIYNEQFF
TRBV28	CASKRLAGVGNEQFF